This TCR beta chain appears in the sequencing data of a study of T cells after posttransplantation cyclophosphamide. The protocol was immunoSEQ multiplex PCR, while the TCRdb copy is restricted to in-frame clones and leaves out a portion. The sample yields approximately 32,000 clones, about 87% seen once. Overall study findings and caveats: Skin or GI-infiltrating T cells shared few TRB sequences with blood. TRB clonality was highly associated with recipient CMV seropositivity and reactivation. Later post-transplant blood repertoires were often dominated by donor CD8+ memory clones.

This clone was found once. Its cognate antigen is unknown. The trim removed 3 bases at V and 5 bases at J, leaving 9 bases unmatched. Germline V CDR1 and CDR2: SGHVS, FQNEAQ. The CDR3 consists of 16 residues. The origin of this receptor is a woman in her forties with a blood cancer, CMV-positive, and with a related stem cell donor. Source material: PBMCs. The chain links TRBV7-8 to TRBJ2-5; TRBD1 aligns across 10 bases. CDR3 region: CASSLGDRGVSETQYF. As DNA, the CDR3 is TGTGCCAGCAGCTTGGGGGACAGGGGTGTTTCGGAGACCCAGTACTTC.